The TCR beta chain described here comes from a study of shared T cell receptors in the human thymus. Libraries were prepared by immunoSEQ multiplex PCR; TCRdb keeps only in-frame clonotypes and omits some of them. The sample records roughly 560,000 clones, about four fifths being singletons. CDR3 length: 14 amino acids. The ends were cut back, 0 bases at V and 6 bases at J, with 12 bases in the middle. CDR1 and CDR2 from the germline V gene are LGHNA and YNFKEQ. The same data also contributed to another study, on human thymus T cells. From that report: Having corrective surgery for congenital heart defects, healthy Finnish infants were the ones who donated. The thymus tissue came from resections taken during corrective heart surgery. The authors found apparently biased V and J gene usage in thymic and blood repertoires. Unrelated individuals had highly overlapping thymic repertoires, as reported in related research.

The sample comprised thymocytes. The source is a boy younger than two with a congenital heart defect. The V call is TRBV4-2, the J call TRBJ2-7; possibly TRBD1 for D (5 bases). In DNA, the CDR3 is TGTGCCAGCAGCCAAGAATGGGCAGGGCCCGAGCAGTACTTC. Translating it yields CASSQEWAGPEQYF.